Shown below are 14 T cell receptor beta chains from a single sample sequenced in a study of cytomegalovirus exposure and HLA in healthy donors (TCRdb year 2017). The library came from the immunoSEQ multiplex PCR assay. The multiplex PCR relied on a mix of 60 forward primers for TCR Vbeta segments and 13 reverse primers for TCR Jbeta segments. Sourced from immuneACCESS, this table was stored by TCRdb with only in-frame sequences that have V and J called. A share of the clones is absent; for the studies checked, an unresolved V gene accounts for under half, and the remainder has no known explanation. The sample table shows 180,000 or so clones, and about 59% are seen once. Jointly, the top ten make up around 3% of the sample. Sequencing was carried out using PBMCs. These receptors all come from a man aged 35 to 55 in good health and CMV-seronegative.

The V call is TRBV21-1, the J call TRBJ1-5; the table's D call TRBD1 went unverified against the DNA. TRBV21-1 is a recognized pseudogene. This CDR3 comprises 14 residues. CDR3 DNA: TGTGCCAGCCACAGGGGGTGTAGCAATCAGCCCCAGCATTTT. Translated: CASHRGCSNQPQHF.

This clone was picked up a small number of times. The chain is built from TRBV30 and TRBJ1-1; unclear D gene. Germline-derived CDR1 and CDR2 are GTSNPN and SVGIG (reference sequence). V lost 4 bases and J 2 bases, leaving 8 bases between the germline ends. The length of the CDR3 is 12 residues. The CDR3 loop reads CAWTRGNTEAFF. For the CDR3, the DNA is TGTGCCTGGACACGGGGAAACACTGAAGCTTTCTTT.

V gene TRBV6-5 combines with J gene TRBJ2-3; D is perhaps TRBD1 (6 bases). Germline V gene data show CDR1 as MNHEY and CDR2 as SVGAGI. This CDR3 has 14 amino acids. The germline V and J ends were trimmed by 6 bases and 3 bases, with 13 bases remaining between them. CDR3 coding DNA: TGTGCCAGCAGCCCCTTCAGGGGAACAGATACGCAGTATTTT. Amino acids: CASSPFRGTDTQYF.

This sequence joins TRBV4-3 and TRBJ2-6, with D maybe TRBD1 (6 bases). The CDR3 is 18 amino acids. V was trimmed by 0 bases and J by 2 bases, leaving 14 bases between them. Germline CDR1 is LGHNA and CDR2 is YSLEER. This chain's CDR3 is CASSQEWGRTPGANVLTF. The DNA for the CDR3 is TGCGCCAGCAGCCAAGAATGGGGGCGGACCCCTGGGGCCAACGTCCTGACTTTC.

This clone turned up a few times. The chain couples TRBV18 to TRBJ2-7; D might be TRBD1 (6 bases). Germline loops: CDR1 KGHSH, CDR2 LQKENI. The CDR3 extends over 15 amino acids. The germline V and J ends were trimmed by 5 bases and 4 bases, with 18 bases remaining between them. The CDR3 spells CASSDRSQGTYEQYF. CDR3 sequence (DNA): TGTGCCAGCTCAGACCGCTCCCAGGGGACGTACGAGCAGTACTTC.

The CDR3 sequence is CASSLWNSDNEKLFF. CDR3 nucleotide sequence: TGTGCCAGCAGCTTGTGGAACAGTGATAATGAAAAACTGTTTTTT. The rearrangement uses TRBV5-4 and TRBJ1-4; D gene unclear. Per germline, CDR1 SGHNT and CDR2 YYREEE (reference sequence). The CDR3 runs to 15 residues. V was clipped by 1 base and J by 4 bases, with 11 bases between them. The whole variable domain, filled in from reference TRBV5-4 and TRBJ1-4, reads ETGVTQSPTHLIKTRGQQVTLRCSSQSGHNTVSWYQQALGQGPQFIFQYYREEENGRGNFPPRFSGLQFPNYSSELNVNALELDDSALYLCASSLWNSDNEKLFFGSGTQLSVL.

The chain carries TRBV9 and TRBJ2-5; D perhaps matches TRBD1 (5 bases). The J call may not be correct, given that the DNA end is closer to TRBJ2-7. The CDR3 is 13 residues long. The V gene's germline CDR1 is SGDLS and CDR2 YYNGEE. The CDR3 spells CASSVRQIDEQYF. For the CDR3, the DNA is TGTGCCAGCAGCGTTCGACAGATCGACGAGCAGTACTTC.

CDR3 region: CASSPSDRAGSPLHF. The CDR3 bases are TGTGCCAGCAGTCCCTCGGACAGGGCCGGGTCACCCCTCCACTTT. This sequence joins TRBV28 and TRBJ1-6; 8 positions agree with TRBD1. CDR3 length: 15 residues. The V segment lost 5 bases and the J segment 10 bases; nucleotides outside the gene matches: 10. Germline V gene data show CDR1 as MDHEN and CDR2 as SYDVKM.

This clone was detected only once. The genes are TRBV4-3 and TRBJ2-7, with TRBD2 as a possible D gene (6 bases). Trimming left V 0 bases short and J 6 bases short, with 18 bases between. The CDR3 consists of 16 residues. The germline CDR1 and CDR2 sequences are LGHNA and YSLEER. In DNA, the CDR3 is TGCGCCAGCAGCCAAGATCTTCCGGGGGTCGCGGGCGAGCAGTACTTC. Its protein product is CASSQDLPGVAGEQYF.

This chain connects TRBV7-9 to TRBJ1-2, with 7 bases lining up with TRBD1. CDR1 is SEHNR, CDR2 FQNEAQ, per germline (reference sequence). The CDR3 sequence is 15 residues long. V shed 3 bases, J shed 4 bases, and the junction held 8 bases outside the gene matches. The CDR3 DNA follows: TGTGCCAGCAGCTTGGGGGGACAGAGATCCTATGGCTACACCTTC. This codes for CASSLGGQRSYGYTF. Full variable domain (outside the CDR3, taken from reference TRBV7-9 and TRBJ1-2): DTGVSQNPRHKITKRGQNVTFRCDPISEHNRLYWYRQTLGQGPEFLTYFQNEAQLEKSRLLSDRFSAERPKGSFSTLEIQRTEQGDSAMYLCASSLGGQRSYGYTFGSGTRLTVV.

This clone was counted a single time. This chain joins TRBV19 and TRBJ2-1, with 7 bases identical to TRBD1. This CDR3 is 14 amino acids long. Germline CDR1 LNHDA, CDR2 SQIVND (reference sequence). The V segment lost 5 bases and the J segment 13 bases; nucleotides outside the gene matches: 14. This CDR3 is CASSARTPGGVQFF. CDR3 in DNA: TGTGCCAGTAGTGCCCGCACCCCAGGGGGAGTTCAGTTCTTC.

The chain joins TRBV7-2 to TRBJ2-3; 7 bases map to TRBD2. The CDR3 runs to 16 residues. Germline V gene sequence: CDR1 SGHTA, CDR2 FQGNSA. J gave up 2 bases and V 4 bases, and 9 bases lay outside the gene matches. The CDR3 spells CASSSSPAGLTDTQYF. As DNA, the CDR3 is TGTGCCAGCAGCTCCTCGCCAGCGGGACTCACAGATACGCAGTATTTT.

In this sample, this clone turned up a few times. The chain joins TRBV19 to TRBJ1-1, with 8 bases that match TRBD1. The CDR3 runs to 13 residues. The ends lost 5 bases at V and 6 bases at J; junction bases unmatched: 5. Germline-derived CDR1 and CDR2 are LNHDA and SQIVND (reference sequence). The CDR3 loop is CASSQNRGSEAFF. In nucleotides, the CDR3 is TGTGCCAGTAGTCAGAACAGGGGGTCTGAAGCTTTCTTT.

The chain uses TRBV11-2 and TRBJ1-5, with 11 positions matching TRBD1. The length of the CDR3 is 19 residues. Germline V lookup: CDR1 SGHAT, CDR2 FQNNGV. The ends lost 2 bases at V and 0 bases at J; junction bases unmatched: 9. The CDR3 nucleotides are TGTGCCAGCAGCTTAAGTACGGGACAGGGGGAATATAGCAATCAGCCCCAGCATTTT. Residues: CASSLSTGQGEYSNQPQHF.